This paragraph covers one T cell receptor beta chain sequence. Its antigen remains unknown. The sample is drawn from a study of OX40 agonist ivuxolimab in advanced cancers. In the study overall: Each patient was given ivuxolimab into a vein every 2 weeks, at 0.01 to 10 mg/kg. Whole-study findings and limits: Clonal expansion from baseline to week 6 occurred in both CD4+ and CD8+ T cells. The study found among the lowest clonal expansion in partial responders at 0.1-3.0 mg/kg. Relative to CD4+ cells, CD8+ T cells on average had more expanded clones.

Per the germline V gene, CDR1 is SGDLS and CDR2 is YYNGEE. V lost 0 bases, J lost 0 bases, and 14 bases lay in between. CDR3 length: 17 residues. The assay was immunoSEQ multiplex PCR, and TCRdb's table has in-frame clones only and misses some. The sample records 75,000 to 100,000 clones, roughly 90% being singletons. This chain connects TRBV9 to TRBJ2-3; D perhaps matches TRBD1 (5 bases). The TCR comes from an adult with an advanced solid tumor such as melanoma, head and neck, liver or kidney cancer. Sample: CD4+ or CD8+ T cells sorted from blood, taken in a trial of the OX40 agonist ivuxolimab. The CDR3 coding sequence is TGTGCCAGCAGCGTAGGAAGGACATTTTCTAGCACAGATACGCAGTATTTT. As protein: CASSVGRTFSSTDTQYF.